The 7 T cell receptor beta chains presented below share a single source sample, sequenced in a study of blood T cell repertoires in COVID-19. Sequencing used immunoSEQ multiplex PCR; TCRdb keeps in-frame clones, though not all of them. The table has 130,000 or so clones, over 80% seen once. The specimen was PBMCs or T cells enriched from blood (not recorded which). All receptors come from a young woman who had recovered from COVID-19.

Details on this clone: Relative to the germline gene, one junction end is altered; a read error may explain this. The chain uses TRBV3-1 (or the pseudogene TRBV3-2) and TRBJ2-3; 11 bases agree with TRBD2. Germline V gives CDR1 LGHDT, CDR2 YNNKEL (reference sequence). CDR3 length: 15 amino acids. Here the CDR3 reads CAGSQVAGGPHTQYF. Written as DNA, the CDR3 is TGTGCCGGCAGCCAAGTAGCGGGAGGGCCCCATACGCAGTATTTT.

This clone has only a few counts. The rearrangement links TRBV7-6 to TRBJ2-1; TRBD2 aligns across 8 bases. CDR1 and CDR2 (germline): SGHVS, FNYEAQ. With V trimmed by 5 bases and J by 9 bases, 12 bases remained unmatched. This CDR3 region has 15 residues. The CDR3 reads CASSSGTSYVFEQFF. Here the CDR3 DNA reads TGTGCCAGCAGCAGTGGGACTAGTTACGTTTTTGAGCAGTTCTTC.

The gene calls are TRBV6-4 and TRBJ2-1, with D perhaps matching TRBD2 (6 bases). With 2 bases removed from V and 1 base from J, the gap between germline ends came to 9 bases. This CDR3 is built from 15 residues. Germline loops: CDR1 MRHNA, CDR2 SNTAGT. CDR3: CASSDAGGSYNEQFF. CDR3 DNA sequence: TGTGCCAGCAGTGACGCCGGGGGATCCTACAATGAGCAGTTCTTC.

The chain has TRBV4-2 and TRBJ1-2; tentatively, D is TRBD1 (6 bases). This CDR3 contains 18 residues. Germline assignment: CDR1 LGHNA and CDR2 YNFKEQ. V lost 2 bases, J lost 3 bases, and 22 bases lay in between. CDR3 DNA sequence: TGTGCCAGCAGCCAATCCCCAAGACAGGTCCTCGGGGACTATGGCTACACCTTC. This sequence encodes CASSQSPRQVLGDYGYTF.

This clone was seen only once. The chain uses TRBV4-3 and TRBJ2-1; D call uncertain. Between the trimmed V and J ends, which lost 2 bases and 10 bases, there was a span of 18 bases. The CDR3 is 15 residues long. The germline V gene encodes CDR1 LGHNA and CDR2 YSLEER. CDR3 loop: CASSQIRSGYIEQFF. In DNA, the CDR3 is TGCGCCAGCAGCCAAATCCGGAGTGGATATATCGAGCAGTTCTTC.

This chain links TRBV5-4 with TRBJ2-5; a possible D gene is TRBD2 (6 bases). V was clipped by 0 bases and J by 6 bases, with 15 bases between them. Looked up from germline, CDR1 is SGHNT and CDR2 is YYREEE (reference sequence). The length of the CDR3 is 15 residues. The CDR3 sequence is CASSLDYASVKTQYF. DNA for the CDR3: TGTGCCAGCAGCTTGGATTATGCTAGCGTAAAGACCCAGTACTTC. Full variable domain (outside the CDR3, taken from reference TRBV5-4 and TRBJ2-5): ETGVTQSPTHLIKTRGQQVTLRCSSQSGHNTVSWYQQALGQGPQFIFQYYREEENGRGNFPPRFSGLQFPNYSSELNVNALELDDSALYLCASSLDYASVKTQYFGPGTRLLVL.

The CDR3 coding sequence is TGTGCCAGCAGTACAAGGACTAGCGGGCCGTACTCTGGGGCCAACGTCCTGACTTTC. It codes for CASSTRTSGPYSGANVLTF. The chain combines TRBV6-2 or TRBV6-3 with TRBJ2-6; 11 positions agree with TRBD2. V shed 5 bases and J 0 bases; nucleotides not matched to a gene: 9. Per germline, CDR1 MNHEY and CDR2 SVGEGT. The CDR3 has 19 residues.